The 9 T cell receptor beta chains listed next were all sequenced from one sample in a study of glioma-infiltrating T cells. Amplification of TCR alpha and beta CDR3 regions from RNA used iRepertoire nested multiplex PCR. From the multiplex PCR reads, TCRdb called clonotypes with MiXCR, one entry per CDR3 protein. The profile shows some 120,000 distinct CDR3 sequences, 20% to 25% of them singletons. The sample consisted of glioma tissue, nonneoplastic brain tissue, or PBMCs (not recorded which). These receptors were obtained from a human donor with low-grade glioma or glioblastoma, undergoing nonglioma brain surgery, or in good health (not recorded which).

This clonotype showed up just a few times. J is TRBJ2-3 and V is TRBV7-8; 8 nucleotides agree with TRBD2. The CDR3 has 15 residues. With 5 bases clipped from V and 0 bases from J, the junction kept 4 bases outside the gene matches. The germline V gene encodes CDR1 SGHVS and CDR2 FQNEAQ. The CDR3 DNA reads TGTGCCAGCAGCCCCGGGAGGGTTAGCACAGATACGCAGTATTTT. This sequence encodes CASSPGRVSTDTQYF. Variable domain in full (rest from reference TRBV7-8 and TRBJ2-3): GAGVSQSPRYKVAKRGQDVALRCDPISGHVSLFWYQQALGQGPEFLTYFQNEAQLDKSGLPSDRFFAERPEGSVSTLKIQRTQQEDSAVYLCASSPGRVSTDTQYFGPGTRLTVL.

This clonotype was found a few times. This chain joins TRBV5-4 and TRBJ2-3, with D unresolved. V was trimmed by 0 bases and J by 7 bases, leaving 15 bases between them. Germline V gives CDR1 SGHNT, CDR2 YYREEE (reference sequence). The CDR3 has 15 residues. CDR3 loop: CASSLADALGYTQYF. The CDR3 DNA is TGTGCCAGCAGCTTGGCGGACGCCCTTGGGTATACGCAGTATTTT.

This clonotype was found many times. V and J are TRBV20-1 and TRBJ1-4, with D tentatively TRBD1 (6 bases). V lost 6 bases and J 7 bases, leaving 15 bases between the germline ends. The CDR3 consists of 13 residues. Germline-derived CDR1 and CDR2 are DFQATT and SNEGSKA (reference sequence). The CDR3 DNA sequence: TGCAGTGCCTCACAGGGAGAGGCTGAAAAACTGTTTTTT. It specifies CSASQGEAEKLFF.

The table lists this clonotype with many counts. The V gene is TRBV4-3, the J gene TRBJ2-3; D is perhaps TRBD1 (5 bases). Between the trimmed V and J ends, which lost 2 bases and 2 bases, there was a span of 11 bases. The CDR3 length is 15 residues. Germline CDR1 LGHNA, CDR2 YSLEER. The CDR3 region has the DNA TGCGCCAGCAGCCAAAATGACAGCCCCACAGATACGCAGTATTTT. Its protein product is CASSQNDSPTDTQYF.

A note on this clonotype: A much larger clone lies a single base off, so this may be a read error. The rearrangement uses TRBV7-2 and TRBJ2-1, with 9 bases identical to TRBD2. CDR3 length equals 15 residues. V gave up 7 bases and J gave up 2 bases; unmatched junction bases: 6. CDR1 is SGHTA and CDR2 is FQGNSA in the germline V gene. In DNA form, the CDR3 reads TGTGCCAGCAACTCGCGACTAGCGGCCTACAATGAGCAGTTCTTC. It translates to CASNSRLAAYNEQFF.

Ten or more counts support this clonotype. The chain uses TRBV3-1 and TRBJ1-1, with D possibly matching TRBD1 (5 bases). Germline lookup yields CDR1 LGHDT and CDR2 YNNKEL (reference sequence). This CDR3 is 15 amino acids long. V gave up 4 bases and J gave up 0 bases, with 12 bases separating them. CDR3 in DNA: TGTGCCAGCAGCCCTCACGACAGCGTGAACACTGAAGCTTTCTTT. Translation gives CASSPHDSVNTEAFF.

This clonotype was seen many times. CDR3 bases: TGTGCCAGCAGTGACGGACAGGGTTCAAGCAATCAGCCCCAGCATTTT. It translates to CASSDGQGSSNQPQHF. The chain carries TRBV6-1 and TRBJ1-5; 8 bases align to TRBD1. The CDR3 totals 16 residues. J was trimmed by 1 base and V by 3 bases; bases with no gene match: 5. Germline V gene lookup returns CDR1 MNHNS and CDR2 SASEGT.

This clonotype was counted only a few times. The chain employs TRBV6-2 or TRBV6-3 and TRBJ2-7, with a tentative D call TRBD2 (5 bases). The CDR3 is 15 residues long. The germline CDR1 and CDR2 sequences are MNHEY and SVGEGT. Trimming took off 2 bases at V and 2 bases at J, with 13 bases between the two ends. In DNA form, the CDR3 reads TGTGCCAGCAGTTACGGAGGCAGTGTCGCCTACGAGCAGTACTTC. This gives the protein CASSYGGSVAYEQYF.

This clonotype was found many times. The chain is built from TRBV14 and TRBJ2-1; D may correspond to TRBD1 or TRBD2 (5 bases each). CDR3 length: 13 residues. Germline CDR1 and CDR2: SGHDN and FVKESK. Trimming took 6 bases from V and 7 from J, leaving 13 bases between them. CDR3 residues: CASSSSWGNEQFF. The CDR3 DNA sequence: TGTGCCAGCAGTTCGTCATGGGGGAATGAGCAGTTCTTC.